This TCR beta chain was profiled in a study of T cell responses to AZD1222 COVID-19 vaccine. Study results and limitations: Regions left unmutated in variants are reportedly the target of nearly half of spike-specific TCRs.

From germline, CDR1 is SGHTA and CDR2 FQGTGA. This CDR3 region has 13 residues. V was shortened by 4 bases and J by 0 bases, with 6 bases between the two germline ends. TCRdb's table, derived via immunoSEQ multiplex PCR, lists solely in-frame clones and lacks some. The data show 65,000 to 80,000 clones, with roughly nine tenths seen just once and more than 4% held by the top ten. Regarding this clone: Its antigen is as yet unknown.

The clonotype was recovered from an adult in good health. The input for sequencing was peripheral blood, taken on day 0 of AZD1222 vaccination. The V call is TRBV7-3, the J call TRBJ1-1, with no clear D. The CDR3 nucleotides read TGTGCCAGCAGCTCTGGGGTGAACACTGAAGCTTTCTTT. Translation gives CASSSGVNTEAFF.